The next 21 T cell receptor beta chains were all read from a single sample in a study of beta chain features in type 1 diabetes. Antigen specificity for these receptors is unknown. Sequencing targeted expressed TCRB transcripts, as all isolated RNA had been reverse transcribed. Only in-frame clones appear in the TCRdb table, and some are missing; sequencing was by immunoSEQ multiplex PCR. The data hold approximately 170,000 clones, with approximately 8% observed a single time. Study-level results: Significant though moderate, a shortening of TCRB CDR3s appeared in all four CD4+ subsets of Type 1 diabetes patients.

Source material: central memory CD4+ T cells from blood. The receptors derive from a young man with type 1 diabetes.

V is TRBV5-4 and J is TRBJ2-7; 13 bases agree with TRBD2. J lost 2 bases, V lost 6 bases, and 14 bases had no gene match. There are 18 residues in the CDR3. Germline values: CDR1 SGHNT, CDR2 YYREEE (reference sequence). This CDR3 is CASTRTSGSNWGPYEQYF. The CDR3 DNA sequence: TGTGCCAGCACTCGGACTAGCGGGAGTAATTGGGGACCCTACGAGCAGTACTTC.

V usage is TRBV5-1 and J usage is TRBJ2-3; a possible D gene is TRBD2 (6 bases). Trimming shortened V by 4 bases and J by 0 bases, and 9 bases separated the two germline ends. The CDR3 has 14 residues. The germline gives CDR1 SGHRS, CDR2 YFSETQ. This CDR3 is CASSPEGSTDTQYF. In nucleotides, the CDR3 is TGCGCCAGCAGCCCGGAGGGAAGCACAGATACGCAGTATTTT. The complete variable domain, with remaining parts taken from reference TRBV5-1 and TRBJ2-3, reads KAGVTQTPRYLIKTRGQQVTLSCSPISGHRSVSWYQQTPGQGLQFLFEYFSETQRNKGNFPGRFSGRQFSNSRSEMNVSTLELGDSALYLCASSPEGSTDTQYFGPGTRLTVL.

Only a few counts were recorded for this clone. The rearrangement uses TRBV5-1 and TRBJ1-2, with D unresolved. Germline CDR1 SGHRS, CDR2 YFSETQ. The length of the CDR3 is 15 residues. V dropped 0 bases and J dropped 0 bases, with 9 bases sitting between them. CDR3 DNA: TGCGCCAGCAGCTTGGATGGGCCCCCTAACTATGGCTACACCTTC. Protein product: CASSLDGPPNYGYTF.

The V gene is TRBV9, the J gene TRBJ2-2; D may be TRBD2 (6 bases). The CDR3 contains 16 residues. The ends were cut back, 3 bases at V and 0 bases at J, with 12 bases in the middle. The germline CDR1 and CDR2 sequences are SGDLS and YYNGEE. The CDR3 here is CASSAGTLANTGELFF. CDR3 nucleotides: TGTGCCAGCAGCGCTGGGACTCTCGCGAACACCGGGGAGCTGTTTTTT.

V and J are TRBV29-1 and TRBJ1-2; TRBD1 aligns across 8 bases. The CDR3 runs 13 residues. The J segment lost 8 bases and the V segment lost 6 bases, leaving 11 bases of the junction unmatched. Looked up from germline, CDR1 is SQVTM and CDR2 is ANQGSEA. CDR3 in DNA: TGCAGCGTCTCCCCAGGGGGCAGGGAAGGCTACACCTTC. Its protein is CSVSPGGREGYTF.

This clone was seen repeatedly, ten times or more. The chain uses TRBV2 and TRBJ1-6; a possible D gene is TRBD1 (5 bases). The V and J ends lost 2 bases and 7 bases respectively, with 12 bases between them. There are 15 residues in the CDR3. Germline V gives CDR1 SNHLY, CDR2 FYNNEI. Here the CDR3 reads CASSEQGLRNSPLHF. CDR3 in DNA: TGTGCCAGCAGTGAACAGGGACTGAGGAATTCACCCCTCCACTTT.

V and J are TRBV18 and TRBJ1-5; 9 bases are a match to TRBD1. Germline CDR1 KGHSH, CDR2 LQKENI. Unmatched junction bases numbered 3, after V lost 3 bases and J lost 6 bases. This CDR3 is 14 amino acids long. CDR3 sequence: CASSPDRGGQPQHF. Written as DNA, the CDR3 is TGTGCCAGCTCACCGGACAGGGGCGGTCAGCCCCAGCATTTT.

The rearrangement uses TRBV27 and TRBJ1-3; a weak D match, TRBD1 (6 bases). V lost 2 bases and J lost 7, with 15 bases in between. CDR1 and CDR2 (germline): MNHEY, SMNVEV (reference sequence). The CDR3 sequence is 15 residues long. The CDR3 sequence: CASSLRGTLRNTIYF. The CDR3 DNA reads TGTGCCAGCAGTTTAAGGGGGACGCTCCGGAACACCATATATTTT.

This clone occurred a few times. V is TRBV10-2 and J is TRBJ1-1; 9 bases align to TRBD1. J was trimmed by 2 bases and V by 1 base; bases with no gene match: 2. Germline values: CDR1 WSHSY, CDR2 SAAADI. The CDR3 loop spans 15 amino acids. The CDR3 nucleotides are TGCGCCAGCAGTGAGTGGGACAGGGCAAACACTGAAGCTTTCTTT. This codes for CASSEWDRANTEAFF.

The chain combines TRBV28 with TRBJ1-1; 7 bases line up with TRBD1. Germline trimming cut 4 bases from V and 11 bases from J; bases unmatched to any gene: 4. CDR3 length: 11 residues. Germline lookup yields CDR1 MDHEN and CDR2 SYDVKM. DNA of the CDR3: TGTGCCAGCAGTTCCGGACAGGTGGCTTTCTTT. Protein sequence: CASSSGQVAFF.

The chain recombines TRBV2 with TRBJ1-1, with 7 positions matching TRBD1. The germline V gene encodes CDR1 SNHLY and CDR2 FYNNEI. The CDR3 runs 12 residues. The ends lost 3 bases at V and 10 bases at J; junction bases unmatched: 5. The CDR3 DNA reads as TGTGCCAGCAGTGACTCCCGGACAGGAGCTTTCTTT. This encodes CASSDSRTGAFF. The full variable domain, completed using reference TRBV2 and TRBJ1-1, is EPEVTQTPSHQVTQMGQEVILRCVPISNHLYFYWYRQILGQKVEFLVSFYNNEISEKSEIFDDQFSVERPDGSNFTLKIRSTKLEDSAMYFCASSDSRTGAFFGQGTRLTVV.

V gene TRBV28 combines with J gene TRBJ2-5; weak D call: TRBD2 (6 bases). CDR3 size: 15 residues. CDR1 MDHEN and CDR2 SYDVKM come from the germline V gene. Trimming left V 5 bases short and J 4 bases short, with 17 bases between. CDR3 coding DNA: TGTGCCAGCAGTCCCCGACGGGACTTGGGAGAGACCCAGTACTTC. Translated: CASSPRRDLGETQYF. The full variable domain, completed using reference TRBV28 and TRBJ2-5, is DVKVTQSSRYLVKRTGEKVFLECVQDMDHENMFWYRQDPGLGLRLIYFSYDVKMKEKGDIPEGYSVSREKKERFSLILESASTNQTSMYLCASSPRRDLGETQYFGPGTRLLVL.

The chain carries TRBV11-2 and TRBJ2-1; TRBD1 might be the D (7 bases). CDR1 and CDR2 from the germline V gene are SGHAT and FQNNGV. V was pared by 4 bases and J by 2 bases, with 9 bases between. The CDR3 spans 14 residues. CDR3 in amino acids: CASSSGGTYNEQFF. The CDR3 region has the DNA TGTGCCAGCAGCTCAGGGGGGACCTACAATGAGCAGTTCTTC.

The CDR3 coding sequence is TGTGCCAGCAGCTTAGTAGCGGGAGCCACAGTCTCCTACAATGAGCAGTTCTTC. Protein: CASSLVAGATVSYNEQFF. This chain connects TRBV11-3 to TRBJ2-1; 9 positions match TRBD2. The germline CDR1 and CDR2 sequences are SGHNT and YENEEA. There are 18 residues in the CDR3. J lost 0 bases, V lost 1 base, and 7 bases had no gene match.

This clone turned up a few times. The chain couples TRBV30 to TRBJ1-3; D call uncertain. The CDR3 length is 16 residues. Germline CDR1 reads GTSNPN; CDR2 reads SVGIG (reference sequence). V lost 0 bases and J lost 4, with 16 bases in between. CDR3 sequence (DNA): TGTGCCTGGAGTGTCGGCGCCCAGGCCTTCGGAAACACCATATATTTT. Translating it yields CAWSVGAQAFGNTIYF.

This chain links TRBV5-4 with TRBJ2-7; maybe TRBD1 (6 bases). V was clipped by 5 bases and J by 0 bases, with 15 bases between them. The length of the CDR3 is 15 residues. The germline CDR1 and CDR2 sequences are SGHNT and YYREEE (reference sequence). CDR3 loop: CASRYGRGTSYEQYF. The CDR3 DNA follows: TGTGCCAGCAGATACGGAAGGGGGACCTCCTACGAGCAGTACTTC.

The table lists this clone with a few counts. As DNA, the CDR3 is TGTGCCAGCAGTTTCTATCAGGGCCGTTATGCAGATACGCAGTATTTT. Translating gives CASSFYQGRYADTQYF. V and J are TRBV28 and TRBJ2-3, with D perhaps TRBD1 (5 bases). Germline lookup yields CDR1 MDHEN and CDR2 SYDVKM. CDR3 length: 16 amino acids. Between the trimmed V and J ends, which lost 3 bases and 4 bases, there was a span of 17 bases.

This clone was seen a handful of times. The rearrangement joins TRBV4-2 to TRBJ2-2; D call uncertain. Germline-derived CDR1 and CDR2 are LGHNA and YNFKEQ. CDR3 size: 16 residues. Trimming pared 1 base from V and 6 bases from J, leaving 15 bases between. The CDR3 DNA is TGTGCCAGCAGCCAAGTTGGAATAGCCGGAGCCGGGGAGCTGTTTTTT. Translation gives CASSQVGIAGAGELFF.

The J gene is TRBJ2-3, the V gene TRBV29-1; 7 positions match TRBD2. CDR1 is SQVTM, CDR2 ANQGSEA, per germline. J gave up 6 bases and V 4 bases, and 10 bases lay outside the gene matches. CDR3 length equals 14 residues. The CDR3 reads CSVGSLLASDTQYF. The CDR3 region has the DNA TGCAGCGTTGGATCCTTACTAGCGAGTGATACGCAGTATTTT.

This clone was seen a handful of times. The rearrangement uses TRBV7-8 and TRBJ2-7, with a possible D match to TRBD2 (5 bases). The germline V gene encodes CDR1 SGHVS and CDR2 FQNEAQ. The CDR3 has 14 residues. V dropped 1 base and J dropped 1 base, with 8 bases sitting between them. DNA of the CDR3: TGTGCCAGCAGCTTAGATACGGGATCCTACGAGCAGTACTTC. This sequence encodes CASSLDTGSYEQYF.

J is TRBJ2-3 and V is TRBV28; no firm D call. The CDR3 contains 15 residues. Per germline, CDR1 MDHEN and CDR2 SYDVKM. V was trimmed by 4 bases and J by 6 bases, leaving 17 bases between them. CDR3 in DNA: TGTGCCAGCAGTTCTGCGGCGGAACTCCAGGATACGCAGTATTTT. This sequence encodes CASSSAAELQDTQYF. The whole variable domain, remainder taken from reference TRBV28 and TRBJ2-3, is DVKVTQSSRYLVKRTGEKVFLECVQDMDHENMFWYRQDPGLGLRLIYFSYDVKMKEKGDIPEGYSVSREKKERFSLILESASTNQTSMYLCASSSAAELQDTQYFGPGTRLTVL.